The entry below describes one T cell receptor (beta chain). Its recognized antigen is unknown. No base-level quality is on record; no much larger clone is a single base apart. The immunoSEQ Assay, a bias-controlled multiplex PCR, was used to amplify TCRbeta CDR3 regions from genomic DNA. Per the source publication's procedure: The number of nucleated cells in each sample was estimated from the amplification of reference gene primers within the assay. To quantify the absolute abundance of each unique TCRbeta CDR3 rearrangement, sequence reads were collapsed and filtered. Productive Simpson clonality was computed per sample as the square root of Simpson's diversity index over productive rearrangements. The clones in this table, taken by TCRdb from immuneACCESS, are in-frame only. Not every clone is retained; where verified, under half of the shortfall comes from an unresolved V gene, and the cause of the rest is unknown. That table furnishes V, J and clone size, whereas the DNA furnished D and trimming. This sample comprises about 200,000 clones, about 94% of them detected only once. The ten top clones hold around 0.84% of the sample.

In Seattle, one collaborating source enrolled patients while the infection was active and tracked those patients longitudinally over the course of disease. Whole blood was collected in K2EDTA tubes by collaborating institutions according to the institutions' own protocols. For TCRbeta analysis, collaborators shipped samples as frozen whole blood, isolated PBMCs, or DNA extracted from either of those sample types. The CDR3 covers 15 residues, taking in both the cysteine and the phenylalanine. The entry retains the CDR3 DNA only, 45 bases that are in frame from base 1. V trim: 1 base; J trim: 9 bases; unmatched bases: 6. The germline V gene yields LGHNA for CDR1 and YSLEER for CDR2. This specimen belongs to a study of blood T cell repertoires in COVID-19 (dated by TCRdb to 2019 to 2021). About the investigation overall: Collaborator samples came from the United States, Italy and Spain and covered acute and convalescent phases of COVID-19. The prospective study material was composed of cDNA or gDNA derived from T cells, B-cell-depleted T cells, or PBMCs. HLA class I and class II types, where available, came from metadata supplied by the sample provider rather than from assay-based typing. Deeply sampled blood TCRbeta repertoires from subjects exposed to, actively infected with, or recovered from COVID-19 were included in the dataset. A freely available public database, intended as a resource for researchers studying the immune response to SARS-CoV-2, is where the repertoires were released. Nearly every sample came with metadata listing a de-identified subject ID, COVID-19 status, age in years and sex. The samples were drawn from the first 160 participants of the ongoing ImmuneRACE study and from over 950 subjects provided by 6 global collaborators. General study outcomes and caveats: Clinical and demographic metadata were provided uncurated, with the amount varying by source and participant.

The clonotype comes from a man aged 55-75 years with COVID-19, enrolled during active disease. Recombination joined TRBV4-3 with TRBJ2-3, and TRBD2 matches 11 of the central bases. The sequencing input was peripheral blood. The CDR3 reads CASSQVLAGVQTQYF. The nucleotide sequence is TGCGCCAGCAGCCAAGTACTAGCGGGAGTTCAGACGCAGTATTTT.